These 7 T cell receptor beta chains were all obtained from the same sample, sequenced in a study of CXCR3-negative and CXCR3-positive naive CD8 T cells. In preparing the TRB cDNA libraries, 5' RACE with UMI labels was used. TCRdb reanalyzed the 5' RACE reads, giving one entry per CDR3 protein sequence and no DNA. The sample's table shows roughly 25,000 distinct CDR3 sequences. The sample taken for sequencing was naive CXCR3- CD8+ T cells from blood. Indicated subset: CD45RO-CCR7+CD27+CD95- naive CD8+ T cells lacking CXCR3 (TNR3-). The receptor source for this set is a human donor in good health. Some clones in this sample may be carry-over from other donors' samples.

The J gene is TRBJ2-3, the V gene TRBV29-1. CDR1 and CDR2 (germline): SQVTM, ANQGSEA. The CDR3 loop spans 16 amino acids. The CDR3 loop reads CSVDTTRLDSTDTQYF.

The V gene is TRBV19, the J gene TRBJ2-3. Germline CDR1 reads LNHDA; CDR2 reads SQIVND (reference sequence). The CDR3 is 14 residues long. The CDR3 here is CASSYYTGTDTQYF.

The V gene is TRBV4-1, the J gene TRBJ2-1; TCRdb returns TRBD1, unconfirmable since there is no DNA. Germline loops: CDR1 MGHRA, CDR2 YSYEKL. This CDR3 is built from 14 residues. The CDR3 reads CASSRGGSYNEQFF.

The genes are TRBV2 and TRBJ2-3; TCRdb names TRBD2, which stays unverified in the absence of DNA. Per the germline V gene, CDR1 is SNHLY and CDR2 is FYNNEI. This CDR3 comprises 15 residues. The CDR3 sequence is CASLRGREDSDTQYF. Full variable domain (rest looked up from reference TRBV2 and TRBJ2-3): EPEVTQTPSHQVTQMGQEVILRCVPISNHLYFYWYRQILGQKVEFLVSFYNNEISEKSEIFDDQFSVERPDGSNFTLKIRSTKLEDSAMYFCASLRGREDSDTQYFGPGTRLTVL.

The V gene is TRBV6-5, the J gene TRBJ1-2; as DNA is missing, the TRBD1 call by TCRdb cannot be tested. CDR1 is MNHEY and CDR2 is SVGAGI in the germline V gene. The CDR3 length is 14 residues. CDR3 in amino acids: CASSWDRGQYGYTF.

The chain couples TRBV14 to TRBJ2-7; TCRdb's assignment of TRBD1 cannot be checked, as there is no DNA. The CDR3 covers 14 residues. CDR1 is SGHDN and CDR2 is FVKESK in the germline V gene. The CDR3: CASSRGQGMYEQYF.

The rearrangement links TRBV6-2 or TRBV6-3 to TRBJ2-3; TCRdb's D gene call, TRBD1, goes unchecked for lack of DNA. CDR3 length equals 17 residues. CDR1 and CDR2 from the germline V gene are MNHEY and SVGEGT. CDR3 region: CASTGPGEGTHTDTQYF.